The T cell receptor (beta chain) described here comes from a study of CD8 T cells in ankylosing spondylitis. Study outcomes and limitations: Made up of fewer than ten highly homologous variants, a TCR beta motif appeared characteristic of ankylosing spondylitis blood.

Remarks on this clonotype: As yet, its antigen is unknown.

Trimming shortened V by 4 bases and J by 6 bases, and 11 bases separated the two germline ends. Germline CDR1 SGHTS, CDR2 YDEGEE. The CDR3 contains 12 residues. TCRdb reanalysed the 5' RACE reads using MiXCR and keeps one entry per CDR3 protein. The table records hundreds of thousands of distinct CDR3 sequences, over 15% of them present only once. The TCR sequence derives from a male donor with ankylosing spondylitis. V gene TRBV5-8 combines with J gene TRBJ2-7, with D perhaps matching TRBD1 (6 bases). Sample: blood, either unsorted or a sorted T cell fraction (not recorded which). CDR3 region: CASSQDSLEQYF. The CDR3 bases are TGTGCCAGCAGCCAGGACAGCCTCGAGCAGTACTTC.